This TCR beta chain appears in the sequencing data of a study of blood T cells in healthy people across ages. Worth noting for this clonotype: One end of the junction is discordant with germline, which a read error may explain.

A sample-barcoded 5' primer and a J-beta primer mix were used in a second PCR of about 6 to 12 cycles. In TCRdb, the 5' RACE reads were re-called with MiXCR into one record per CDR3 protein. Of 800,000 to 950,000 distinct CDR3 sequences in the sample, 29% were seen once. This sample also belongs to another study, concerning T cells of mothers and their children. That study adds: A few mothers and their six children, all healthy Caucasians, donated.

This clonotype originated in a woman aged 40 to 50 in good health. Sequences were obtained from blood.

CDR3 nucleotides: TGCGCCAGCAGCTTGAACATGGGACAGGGGAACACCGAGGAGCAGTTTTTT. Its protein product is CASSLNMGQGNTEEQFF. The chain is built from TRBV5-1 and TRBJ2-2; the match to TRBD1 covers 10 bases. From germline, CDR1 is SGHRS and CDR2 YFSETQ. This CDR3 is built from 17 residues.